Shown below are 7 T cell receptor beta chains from a single sample sequenced in a study of blood T cell repertoires in COVID-19. The repertoire was sequenced with immunoSEQ multiplex PCR; TCRdb's copy has only in-frame clones and lacks some. The sample lists over 150,000 clones, about 93% occurring once. Material: peripheral blood. All receptors derive from a man in his thirties or forties with COVID-19, enrolled during active disease.

This clone was detected only once. The chain recombines TRBV2 with TRBJ1-3, with 10 nucleotides matching TRBD1. The CDR3 loop spans 14 amino acids. CDR1 is SNHLY, CDR2 FYNNEI, per germline. The trim removed 4 bases at V and 4 bases at J, leaving 1 base unmatched. CDR3 sequence: CASSGQGAGNTIYF. Here the CDR3 DNA reads TGTGCCAGCAGTGGACAGGGGGCAGGAAACACCATATATTTT. Using reference TRBV2 and TRBJ1-3 for the parts outside the CDR3, the full variable domain is EPEVTQTPSHQVTQMGQEVILRCVPISNHLYFYWYRQILGQKVEFLVSFYNNEISEKSEIFDDQFSVERPDGSNFTLKIRSTKLEDSAMYFCASSGQGAGNTIYFGEGSWLTVV.

The chain employs TRBV4-1 and TRBJ1-2; a possible D gene is TRBD1 (6 bases). The V end was cut by 1 base, the J end by 4 bases, with 13 bases between. This CDR3 region has 15 residues. Looked up from germline, CDR1 is MGHRA and CDR2 is YSYEKL. CDR3 bases: TGCGCCAGCAGCCAAGCGGCAGGGGTCGGCTATGGCTACACCTTC. Protein product: CASSQAAGVGYGYTF.

This chain links TRBV20-1 with TRBJ2-5; maybe TRBD2 (6 bases). The V and J ends lost 3 bases and 4 bases respectively, with 9 bases between them. Germline CDR1 and CDR2: DFQATT and SNEGSKA (reference sequence). The CDR3 sequence is 12 residues long. CDR3 protein: CSASREAETQYF. The DNA for the CDR3 is TGCAGTGCTAGTAGGGAGGCAGAGACCCAGTACTTC.

The V and J genes are TRBV5-6 and TRBJ2-3; 7 bases line up with TRBD2. With 4 bases clipped from V and 1 base from J, the junction kept 6 bases outside the gene matches. The CDR3 runs 15 residues. Per the germline V gene, CDR1 is SGHDT and CDR2 is YYEEEE. CDR3 sequence (DNA): TGTGCCAGCAGCCTAGGGCTAGCGGGCACAGATACGCAGTATTTT. This translates into CASSLGLAGTDTQYF.

The chain has TRBV5-4 and TRBJ1-3; D gene uncertain. The V end was cut by 1 base, the J end by 4 bases, with 6 bases between. Per germline, CDR1 SGHNT and CDR2 YYREEE (reference sequence). This CDR3 is built from 13 residues. The chain's CDR3 is CASSLSTGNTIYF. The CDR3, as DNA: TGTGCCAGCAGCTTGTCAACAGGAAACACCATATATTTT.

The CDR3 DNA reads TGCGCCAGCAGCATCGGGGTAGAGCAGTTCTTC. It specifies CASSIGVEQFF. The chain employs TRBV5-1 and TRBJ2-1, with D possibly being TRBD2 (5 bases). The CDR3 length is 11 residues. CDR1 is SGHRS, CDR2 YFSETQ, per germline. V lost 4 bases and J lost 10, with 9 bases in between.

V and J are TRBV5-4 and TRBJ2-3; no definite D call. The V gene's germline CDR1 is SGHNT and CDR2 YYREEE (reference sequence). Trimming pared 0 bases from V and 1 base from J, leaving 6 bases between. This CDR3 has 14 residues. Written as DNA, the CDR3 is TGTGCCAGCAGCTTGGTTTCTGGCACAGATACGCAGTATTTT. Its translation: CASSLVSGTDTQYF. Together with reference TRBV5-4 and TRBJ2-3, the CDR3 gives the full variable domain: ETGVTQSPTHLIKTRGQQVTLRCSSQSGHNTVSWYQQALGQGPQFIFQYYREEENGRGNFPPRFSGLQFPNYSSELNVNALELDDSALYLCASSLVSGTDTQYFGPGTRLTVL.